This T cell receptor beta chain was sequenced for a study of OX40 agonist ivuxolimab in advanced cancers. Across the study: At 0.01 to 10 mg/kg, ivuxolimab was administered intravenously to patients every 2 weeks. A male proportion of 82.7% was recorded, with mean age approximately 56 years and range roughly 23 to 79. Overall study findings and caveats: Antigen specificity was not determined for the expanded peripheral T cells.

In this sample, this clone turned up once. What it recognizes is unknown. Generated by immunoSEQ multiplex PCR, the TCRdb table keeps only in-frame clones and is missing some. The data contain about 61,000 clones, 75% to 90% of them seen just once; the ten biggest clones take up less than 3.5%. The source is an adult with an advanced solid tumor such as melanoma, head and neck, liver or kidney cancer. This specimen was CD4+ or CD8+ T cells sorted from blood, taken in a trial of the OX40 agonist ivuxolimab.

The CDR3 protein is CASSLLRDTQYF. In nucleotides, the CDR3 is TGTGCCAGCAGCTTGCTCCGGGATACGCAGTATTTT. The chain is built from TRBV5-6 and TRBJ2-3; D not certain. CDR1 and CDR2 (germline): SGHDT, YYEEEE. Between the trimmed V and J ends, which lost 1 base and 6 bases, there was a span of 6 bases. The length of the CDR3 is 12 residues.